The rows below give T cell receptor beta chains drawn from one sample of a study of blood T cells in healthy people across ages. MiXCR, applied by TCRdb to the 5' RACE reads, yields one record per CDR3 protein. The sample records some 1.8 million distinct CDR3 sequences, about 39% being singletons. Sequences were obtained from blood. Receptors were obtained from a human donor in good health. Both conserved end residues are part of each CDR3. D genes are given only for firm matches. Rows give clone size only sometimes, using once, few, many, or a class for an expanded clone.

size	D	J	V	CDR3	DNA
few	.	TRBJ2-1	TRBV2	CASSERGGMDEQFF	TGTGCCAGCAGTGAGCGGGGTGGTATGGATGAGCAGTTCTTC
.	TRBD1	TRBJ2-7	TRBV5-1	CASSFEAGGFEQYF	TGCGCCAGCAGCTTTGAGGCAGGGGGCTTCGAGCAGTACTTC
.	TRBD2	TRBJ2-1	TRBV11-3	CASSPRTSGAGGNEQFF	TGTGCCAGCAGCCCCAGGACTAGCGGGGCAGGTGGCAATGAGCAGTTCTTC
.	TRBD2	TRBJ2-3	TRBV5-1	CASSSSLAGVADTQYF	TGCGCCAGCAGCTCGTCACTAGCGGGGGTTGCAGATACGCAGTATTTT
many	.	TRBJ2-5	TRBV29-1	CSVVEGGETQYF	TGCAGCGTTGTGGAGGGTGGGGAGACCCAGTACTTC
.	TRBD1	TRBJ2-3	TRBV5-6	CASQLRDREFDTQYF	TGTGCCAGCCAGCTTCGGGACAGGGAGTTTGATACGCAGTATTTT
.	.	TRBJ1-1	TRBV18	CASSPARDAYNTEAFF	TGTGCCAGCTCACCAGCCCGGGACGCCTACAACACTGAAGCTTTCTTT
few	.	TRBJ2-1	TRBV12-3/TRBV12-4	CASSFATRGDEQFF	TGTGCCAGCAGTTTCGCGACCCGGGGCGATGAGCAGTTCTTC
few	.	TRBJ2-4	TRBV7-9	CASSARAPLAKNIQYF	TGTGCCAGCAGTGCGAGGGCTCCCTTAGCCAAAAACATTCAGTACTTC
.	TRBD2	TRBJ2-7	TRBV20-1	CSARDQGPAGVLYEQYF	TGCAGTGCTAGAGATCAGGGACCAGCGGGGGTCCTCTACGAGCAGTACTTC
.	TRBD2	TRBJ2-1	TRBV3-1	CASSQDRDYIDNEQFF	TGTGCCAGCAGCCAAGACCGGGACTACATAGACAATGAGCAGTTCTTC
.	TRBD1	TRBJ2-1	TRBV2	CASNLGVGQSYNEQFF	TGTGCCAGCAATCTGGGAGTGGGACAGTCCTACAATGAGCAGTTCTTC
few	.	TRBJ2-3	TRBV5-1	CASSLNPNTDTQYF	TGCGCCAGCAGCTTGAACCCTAACACAGATACGCAGTATTTT
once	.	TRBJ2-7	TRBV3-1	CASSRGRGLHSTYEQYF	TGTGCCAGCAGCAGAGGCAGGGGCCTTCATTCAACCTACGAGCAGTACTTC
.	.	TRBJ1-2	TRBV29-1	CSTRTDYGYTF	TGCAGCACCCGGACAGACTATGGCTACACCTTC
many	TRBD2	TRBJ2-1	TRBV10-3	CAISDNEQRGAYNEQFF	TGTGCCATCAGTGATAACGAACAGCGGGGAGCCTACAATGAGCAGTTCTTC
.	.	TRBJ2-7	TRBV6-2/TRBV6-3	CASSFWVTSSYEQYF	TGTGCCAGCAGTTTTTGGGTTACCAGCTCCTACGAGCAGTACTTC
once	TRBD2	TRBJ2-1	TRBV3-1	CASSQDSTSGMIYNEQFF	TGTGCCAGCAGCCAAGATTCGACTAGCGGGATGATCTACAATGAGCAGTTCTTC
few	.	TRBJ1-2	TRBV20-1	CSARPRGQVYGYTF	TGCAGTGCTAGACCTAGAGGGCAGGTGTACGGCTACACCTTC
.	.	TRBJ1-2	TRBV12-3/TRBV12-4	CASSSGSIYYGYTF	TGTGCCAGCAGTTCAGGGTCCATTTACTATGGCTACACCTTC
.	.	TRBJ1-1	TRBV13	CASRRRGGRTEAFF	TGTGCCAGCAGGCGGAGGGGGGGGAGAACTGAAGCTTTCTTT
few	TRBD1	TRBJ2-6	TRBV9	CASSANPDRALTGANVLTF	TGTGCCAGCAGCGCTAACCCGGACAGGGCCTTAACTGGGGCCAACGTCCTGACTTTC
many	TRBD1	TRBJ1-1	TRBV29-1	CSVVQGAEGTEAFF	TGCAGCGTCGTCCAGGGGGCGGAGGGCACTGAAGCTTTCTTT